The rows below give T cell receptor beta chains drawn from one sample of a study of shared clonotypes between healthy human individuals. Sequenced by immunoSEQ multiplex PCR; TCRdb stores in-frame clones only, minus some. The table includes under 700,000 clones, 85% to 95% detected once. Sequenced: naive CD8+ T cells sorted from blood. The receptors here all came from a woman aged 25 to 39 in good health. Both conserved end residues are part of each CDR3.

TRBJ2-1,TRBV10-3,CAISEGRRSYNEQFF
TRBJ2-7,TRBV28,CASRFDRGAYEQYF
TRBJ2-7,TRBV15,CATRLAGGHYEQYF
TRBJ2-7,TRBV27,CASSSASYYEQYF
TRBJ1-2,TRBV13,CASSGGPRLSSHGYTF
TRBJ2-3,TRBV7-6,CASSLGGPAGTQYF
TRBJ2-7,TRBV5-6,CASSYSLGGKQYF
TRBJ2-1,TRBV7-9,CASSATSGREDNEQFF
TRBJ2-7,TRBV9,CASSVGVTGSSYEQYF
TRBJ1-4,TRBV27,CASSVTGSNEKLFF
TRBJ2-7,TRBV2,CASTTGSAEAYEQYF
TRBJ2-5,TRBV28,CASSPQGGRETQYF
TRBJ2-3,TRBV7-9,CASSLGAGNTDTQYF
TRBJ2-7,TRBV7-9,CASSFQRGQGNTYEQYF
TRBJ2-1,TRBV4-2,CASSQLGLNEQFF
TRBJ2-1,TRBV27,CASRSKGLHNEQFF
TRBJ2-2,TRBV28,CASSPDRFAGELFF